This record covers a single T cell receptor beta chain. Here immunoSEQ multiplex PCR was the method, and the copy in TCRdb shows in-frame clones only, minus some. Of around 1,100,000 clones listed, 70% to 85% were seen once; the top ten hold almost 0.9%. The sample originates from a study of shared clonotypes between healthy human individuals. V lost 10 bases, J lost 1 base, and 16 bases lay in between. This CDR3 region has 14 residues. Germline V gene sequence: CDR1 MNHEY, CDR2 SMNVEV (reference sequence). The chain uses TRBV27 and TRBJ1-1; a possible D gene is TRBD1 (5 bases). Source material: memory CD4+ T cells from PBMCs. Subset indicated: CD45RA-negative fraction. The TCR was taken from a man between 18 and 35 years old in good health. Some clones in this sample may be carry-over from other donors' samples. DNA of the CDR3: TGTGCCACAAAGAAGGGGCGGCAGAACACTGAAGCTTTCTTT. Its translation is CATKKGRQNTEAFF.